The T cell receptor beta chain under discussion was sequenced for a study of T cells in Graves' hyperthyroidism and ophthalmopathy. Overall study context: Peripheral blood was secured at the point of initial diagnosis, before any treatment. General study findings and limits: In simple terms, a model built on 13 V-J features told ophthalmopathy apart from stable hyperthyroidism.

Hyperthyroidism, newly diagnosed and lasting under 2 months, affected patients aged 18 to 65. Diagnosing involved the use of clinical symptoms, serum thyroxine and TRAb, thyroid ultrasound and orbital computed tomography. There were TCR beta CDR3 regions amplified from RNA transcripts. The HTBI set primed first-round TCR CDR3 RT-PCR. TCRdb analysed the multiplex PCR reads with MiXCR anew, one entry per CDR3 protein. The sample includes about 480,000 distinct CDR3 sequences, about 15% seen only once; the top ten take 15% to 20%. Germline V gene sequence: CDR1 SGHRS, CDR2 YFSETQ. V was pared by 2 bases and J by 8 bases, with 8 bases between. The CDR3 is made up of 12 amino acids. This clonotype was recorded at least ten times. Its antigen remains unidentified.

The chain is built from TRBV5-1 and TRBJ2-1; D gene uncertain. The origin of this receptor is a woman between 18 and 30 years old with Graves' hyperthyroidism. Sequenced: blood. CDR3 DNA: TGCGCCAGCAGCTTATACGTAGATGAGCAGTTCTTC. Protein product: CASSLYVDEQFF.